Presented here are 2 T cell receptor beta chains from one specimen sequenced in a study of T-cell memory formation after mild COVID-19. From the 5' RACE reads, TCRdb called clonotypes with MiXCR, one entry per CDR3 protein. This table holds roughly 190,000 distinct CDR3 sequences, around 16% found once. The sample taken for sequencing was PBMCs or a T cell subset sorted from them (not recorded which). These TCRs come from an adult woman who had mild COVID-19 (a few samples of this study predate the infection). Cell type and time point are not known.

This clonotype has ten or more counts. The rearrangement uses TRBV12-3 or TRBV12-4 and TRBJ2-7; tentative D call: TRBD2 (6 bases). The CDR3 has 12 amino acids. Trimming cost V 6 bases and J 6 bases, with 12 bases left between them. The chain's CDR3 is CASSRGSGEQYF. DNA of the CDR3: TGTGCCAGCAGCCGGGGGTCCGGCGAGCAGTACTTC.

A few counts support this clonotype. The V call is TRBV7-2, the J call TRBJ2-4; D gene unclear. Trimming stripped 6 bases from V and 0 bases from J, with 9 bases between. Germline CDR1 SGHTA, CDR2 FQGNSA. There are 14 residues in the CDR3. The CDR3 spells CASRLTLAKNIQYF. The CDR3, as DNA: TGTGCCAGCAGATTGACTCTAGCCAAAAACATTCAGTACTTC.